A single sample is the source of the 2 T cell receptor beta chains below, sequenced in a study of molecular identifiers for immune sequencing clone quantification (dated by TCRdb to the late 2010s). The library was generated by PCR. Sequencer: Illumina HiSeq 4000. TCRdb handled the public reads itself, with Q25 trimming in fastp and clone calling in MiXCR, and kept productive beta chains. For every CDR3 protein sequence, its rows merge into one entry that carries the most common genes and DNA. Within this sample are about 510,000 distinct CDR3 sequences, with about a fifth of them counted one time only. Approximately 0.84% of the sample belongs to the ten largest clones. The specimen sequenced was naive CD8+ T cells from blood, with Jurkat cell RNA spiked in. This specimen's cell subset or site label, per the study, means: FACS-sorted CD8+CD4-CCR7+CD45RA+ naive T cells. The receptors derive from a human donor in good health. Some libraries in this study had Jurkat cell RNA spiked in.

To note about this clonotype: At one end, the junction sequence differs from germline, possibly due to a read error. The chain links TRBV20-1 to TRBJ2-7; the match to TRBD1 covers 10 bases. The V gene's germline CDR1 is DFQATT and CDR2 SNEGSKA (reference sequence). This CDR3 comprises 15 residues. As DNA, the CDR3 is TGCAATGCTAAGTCGTGGGACAGGGGATCCTACGAGCGGTACTTC. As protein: CNAKSWDRGSYERYF.

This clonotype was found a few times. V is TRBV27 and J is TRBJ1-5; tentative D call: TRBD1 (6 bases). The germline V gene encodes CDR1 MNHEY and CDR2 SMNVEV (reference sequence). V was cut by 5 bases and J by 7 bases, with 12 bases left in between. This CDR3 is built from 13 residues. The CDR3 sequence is CASSQQGQQPQHF. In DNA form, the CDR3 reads TGTGCCAGCAGTCAACAGGGTCAACAGCCCCAGCATTTT.